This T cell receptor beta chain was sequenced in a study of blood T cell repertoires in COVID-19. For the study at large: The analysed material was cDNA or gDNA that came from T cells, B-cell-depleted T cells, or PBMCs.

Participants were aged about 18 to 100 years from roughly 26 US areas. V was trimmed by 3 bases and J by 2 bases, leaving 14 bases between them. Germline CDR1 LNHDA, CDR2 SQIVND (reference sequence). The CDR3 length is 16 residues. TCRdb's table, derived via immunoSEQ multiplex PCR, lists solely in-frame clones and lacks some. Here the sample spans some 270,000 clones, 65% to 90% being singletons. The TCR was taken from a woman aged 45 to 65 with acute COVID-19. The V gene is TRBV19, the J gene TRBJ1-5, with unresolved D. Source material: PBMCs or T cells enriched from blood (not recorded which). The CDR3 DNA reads TGTGCCAGTAGTATGTCGTCGGGAAATGGCAATCAGCCCCAGCATTTT. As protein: CASSMSSGNGNQPQHF.